This section outlines one TCR beta chain sequence together with its context. The antigen this receptor binds is unknown. Base quality data are lacking; no much larger clone is found one base away. The data derive from a study of cytomegalovirus exposure and HLA in healthy donors listed by TCRdb under 2017. With respect to the entire study: According to an earlier analysis of several hundred of the donors, about 179 million T cells yielded 120 million or so unique TCR beta sequences and 276 Gb of sequence data. Approximately 330 gigabases of sequencing data and roughly 80 million unique TCR sequences made up an early release that covered approximately 700 HLA-typed donors. Among the roughly 430 genotyped donors, about 83% belonged to the genetic ancestry cluster associated with self-reported Caucasian donors. The study aimed to test whether cataloging public T cell receptors could reveal signatures of past pathogen exposure. The study profiled the T cell repertoires of under 850 subjects by immunosequencing and related them to cytomegalovirus serostatus. Along with the roughly 670-subject first cohort, a separate validation cohort of about 110 different subjects was used. To predict cytomegalovirus infection status, the study combined high-throughput TCR immunosequencing, statistical association of individual TCRs with disease status, and machine learning. To study patterns of TCR occurrence, a later analysis re-analyzed previously published TCR beta repertoires from 650 to 750 donors and added high-resolution HLA genotyping. In the later analysis, no new phenotypic data were used to find candidate immune exposures; instead, reliance was placed on TCR beta sequences and their occurrence across donors. An earlier analysis of fewer than 700 of the donors applied high-throughput TCR beta sequencing to assess whether each TCR beta V gene segment acted as functional or pseudogenic. Donor age, sex, ethnicity and CMV serostatus were compiled together with the repertoire data. A later genetic analysis used genome-wide SNP genotypes for about three fifths of the roughly 700 donors, treating that subset as a discovery cohort. All discovery cohort repertoires had been generated on a single sequencing platform. HLA typing covered class I and class II loci at four-digit resolution. Typing coverage varied by locus: roughly 629-640 donors for A, B, C, DRB1 and DQB1; roughly 510 for DQA1; over 600 for DPA1; approximately 450 for DPB1. Because of strong linkage in the cohort, roughly five DR-DQ haplotypes were treated as single units for association and clustering. On average, roughly 200,000 unique TCR beta nucleotide sequences were sequenced per donor among roughly 430 genotyped donors of the cohort, with approximately 18% of those sequences being non-productive. Study-wide findings and limitations: Compared with equally common non-associated chains, HLA-associated TCR beta chains in a later analysis were more clonally expanded and had lower generation probabilities. HLA typing was unavailable for some donors at each locus, so association tests used only the typed subset. In a later analysis, TCR association rates were found to vary across HLA loci, with the most associated TCRs seen for DRB1 alleles and the fewest for HLA-C alleles. In vitro tests confirmed that a few of the cytomegalovirus-associated TCR beta chains recognize cytomegalovirus antigens. CMV serostatus was the only immune exposure information available for the cohort. In an earlier analysis of about 550 of the donors, most TCR beta V segments were observed in productive rearrangements about 90% or about 30% of the time, broadly matching IMGT annotations. While some public TCRs were present in many individuals, most TCR sequences turned up only very rarely across donors. Several of the top co-occurrence clusters appeared to be linked to parvovirus B19, influenza, CMV and Epstein-Barr virus, according to a later analysis. Because counts were too low, seventeen rarely observed V segments, including chromosome 9 orphons, were left out of the earlier analysis of about 620 of the donors. At a false discovery rate of 0.05, a later analysis linked 15,000 to 20,000 TCR beta sequences to specific HLA alleles. A further reported finding was that TCR beta sequences accurately predicted the HLA-A and HLA-B alleles for most subjects in the first cohort. A later genetic analysis reported fewer N-insertions in productive TCRs among donors in an Asian-associated ancestry cluster than the roughly 640-donor mean. The presence/absence analyses assumed that sequencing depth was roughly uniform across donors, and that assumption may not be true. According to a later analysis, most CMV-associated TCR beta chains appeared to be HLA-restricted, and the HLA associations seemed to be driven largely by CMV exposure. This cohort had only TCR beta chains sequenced, and the lack of alpha or paired-chain data limited which features could be detected. Linkage disequilibrium might explain the correlated functional status among segregating V segments, but an unknown experimental factor could not be ruled out. A cluster of highly shared sequence variants was judged likely to represent a technical artifact of the sequencing pipeline. When HLA alleles, especially DR and DQ, strongly co-occurred, TCR associations were difficult to assign to individual alleles. V-gene and J-gene trimming of TCR beta chains was associated with a missense DCLRE1C variant in a later genetic analysis, and the association was replicated in an independent cohort. Cytomegalovirus status was reported to be diagnosed by the classifier with high specificity and sensitivity in both the original and validation cohorts. A total of roughly 160 TCR beta chains were listed by the study as associated with cytomegalovirus. According to the authors, the approach could potentially be generalized to other disease states and immunological phenotypes. Because the 87-base-pair reads could not distinguish some IMGT-functional V segments, including TRBV6-2 and TRBV6-3, those segments were excluded.

In total, around 600 healthy bone marrow donors made up the cohort. At the time of sampling, all cohort members were nominally healthy, though unrecorded immune exposures were likely present. The donor was CMV seronegative and belonged to the group of around 400 seronegative cohort members. Each donor provided a peripheral blood sample, and peripheral blood mononuclear cells were used for TCR beta sequencing. The Qiagen DNeasy Blood Extraction Kit was used to extract genomic DNA from the blood cell samples. Library prep was done by the immunoSEQ multiplex PCR assay. For the multiplex PCR, a mixture combining 60 forward primers for TCR Vbeta segments and 13 reverse primers for TCR Jbeta segments was used. The CDR3 region of rearranged TCR beta genes was amplified from genomic DNA by a multiplex PCR assay. Amplified TCR beta libraries were sequenced as 87-base-pair reads on the Illumina HiSeq System. As for how the authors treated the data: A later analysis tallied approximately 87 million unique TCR beta chains across the 550 to 850 repertoires, and approximately 12 million of those chains were shared by two or more donors. To remove PCR and sequencing errors, raw reads were error-corrected and collapsed into unique sequences using a nearest-neighbor algorithm that merged closely related sequences. CDR3 sequences were aligned to IMGT reference sequences to assign V, D and J gene segments. For a sequence to be retained, at least a six-nucleotide match to both a V gene segment and a J gene segment was required. Rearrangements were called productive when the CDR3 lacked stop codons and stayed in frame with V and J; all others were non-productive. Following IMGT convention, CDR3 was defined as the stretch from the second conserved V-encoded cysteine up to the conserved J-encoded phenylalanine. The earlier analysis of 587 of the donors excluded sequences that lacked an unambiguous match to a single V gene segment. An earlier analysis of 587 of the donors classified V segments as functional when productive rearrangements were above 56.7% and as segregating when the standard deviation between donors was above 5%. A statistical classification framework was built for diagnosing cytomegalovirus status from the catalog of TCR beta chain sequences. V and J gene assignment, in a later analysis, came from comparing TCR nucleotide sequences with IMGT/GENE-DB human TR gene sequences. Using the TCRdist pipeline, a later analysis assigned CDR3 sequences along with most-parsimonious VDJ recombination scenarios. A later analysis defined each TCR beta chain by its CDR3 amino acid sequence plus V-gene family, and excluded reads lacking a unique V-gene family. As a way to deal with suspected cross-contamination and a sequencing artifact, a later analysis dropped roughly 600 nucleotide sequences that were highly shared and had low generation probability. For each public chain, a later analysis derived a clonal expansion index from normalized ranks of inferred template counts within each repertoire. In a later analysis, generation probabilities were computed using a VDJ recombination model fitted to out-of-frame rearrangements, and the results were checked against IGoR. A later analysis scored TCR-TCR, TCR-HLA and TCR-CMV co-occurrence with hypergeometric tests, applying a repertoire-size bias correction to TCR pairs. A later analysis estimated false discovery rates by permuting HLA or CMV assignments 20 times. In a later analysis, co-occurring TCRs were grouped using DBSCAN, with TCRdist sequence similarity added in when clustering inside HLA-allele-positive subsets. Repertoires with fewer than 30,000 or more than 120,000 public chains were left out of co-occurrence clustering, as were about 5 repertoires with anomalous nucleotide sharing. TCRdb re-hosts the immuneACCESS table, in-frame sequences only. Its copies lack some clones; in the studies checked, an unresolved V gene accounts for under half of them, and the cause for the rest is not known. The V and J calls and clone size come from that table; D and trimming were worked out from the DNA. The sample includes about 140,000 clones, with around 77% observed a single time. Together, the top ten hold approximately 2% of the sample.

The V end gives up 2 bases and the J end 0 bases, leaving 13 bases in the junction not matched to a gene. The CDR3 holds 19 amino acids from the cysteine to the phenylalanine. The only DNA kept is the CDR3, 57 bases in frame from the first base. CDR1 and CDR2 (GTSNPN, SVGIG) derive from the germline V gene (reference sequence). Sequencing was carried out using PBMCs. This TCR derives from a man between 25 and 39 years old in good health and CMV-seronegative. The chain is encoded by TRBV30 joined to TRBJ2-6, with 7 bases aligning to TRBD1. The CDR3 in this case is CAWSRQGDWGDSGANVLTF. DNA sequence: TGTGCCTGGAGTCGGCAGGGGGATTGGGGCGACTCTGGGGCCAACGTCCTGACTTTC.